Included here is one T cell receptor beta chain sequence, with context. The antigen this receptor binds is unknown. No base quality information exists; no much larger clone differs at one position. This entry is derived from a study of sequential checkpoint blockade in melanoma (dated by TCRdb to about 2019). Regarding the complete study: In a 1:1 randomization, patients received either first-line nivolumab then ipilimumab (arm A) or ipilimumab then nivolumab (arm B). Maintenance nivolumab was given following each of the two trial sequences. The paper's findings and limits, for the study overall: The model for predicting response that combines TCR metrics with mutation burden needs to be validated in larger, independent patient cohorts.

The treatment or condition label here, explained by the study, means: randomized to nivolumab then ipilimumab (arm A) or the reverse (arm B). None of the trial patients had been given prior DNA-damaging chemotherapy. Thawed PBMCs were sorted on a FACS Aria II flow cytometer to isolate live CD3+CD8+ cells negative for CD19 and CD56. The samples were obtained from melanoma patients enrolled in CheckMate 064, an open-label, randomized phase II trial testing sequential checkpoint blockade. Peripheral blood mononuclear cells were obtained through leukapheresis, purified using Ficoll-Paque, and frozen in human serum containing approximately 9.5% DMSO. Right after sorting, the blood CD3+CD8+ cells were verified to be >95% pure, and DNA extraction followed. The junction carries 10 bases between V and J, which are trimmed by 8 bases and 0 bases respectively. From the cysteine through the phenylalanine, the CDR3 covers 13 amino acids. Only CDR3 DNA is held: 39 bases, read in frame from base 1. The CDR1 and CDR2 encoded by the germline V gene (reference sequence) are SEHNR and FQNEAQ.

TCRbeta CDR3 regions were immunosequenced from genomic DNA with the immunoSEQ Assay. Before high-throughput sequencing, the genomic DNA was amplified using bias-controlled multiplex PCR. Regarding the original processing steps: To quantify the absolute abundance of each unique TCRbeta CDR3 region, the sequences were collapsed and filtered. Clonality, defined as 1 minus Pielou's evenness, was calculated using only productive rearrangements. Clones with significantly greater frequencies in on-treatment versus baseline samples were identified using a previously published method. The source is immuneACCESS, and TCRdb retained only in-frame sequences with V and J called. Part of the clones is not carried over; for the studies checked, unresolved V genes explain less than half of this, and the remainder is unexplained. That table furnishes V, J and clone size, whereas the DNA furnished D and trimming. Here the sample has some 3,300 clones; 60% occur a single time. The ten largest account for about three quarters of the sample.

The chain uses TRBV7-9 and TRBJ1-1; the D gene is not confidently resolved. The starting material was CD8+ T cells sorted from blood (inferred from file names), obtained from a patient given nivolumab and ipilimumab in sequence. The source is a human donor with melanoma. The nucleotides are TGTGCCAGCCAAATTACAGTGAACACTGAAGCTTTCTTT. Its protein product is CASQITVNTEAFF.